This TCR beta chain was sequenced in a study of lung T cells in sarcoidosis with Löfgren's syndrome. The study's findings and limits: Multiple Löfgren's syndrome patients reportedly shared TRAV12-1 and TRBV2 CDR3 motifs, suggesting public CD4+ TCRs. These T cells were suggested, not shown, to recognize a putative antigen. In alpha-beta pairs, TRAV12-1 favored TRBV2, and their CDR3s were homologous.

The CDR3 is 12 residues long. TCRdb ran MiXCR on the reads and lists one entry per CDR3 protein. The data contain 9,300 or so distinct CDR3 sequences, 15% to 20% of them singletons. On this clonotype itself: The antigen remains undetermined. Mismatch with germline at one junction end may stem from a read error.

J is TRBJ1-1 and V is TRBV12-3 or TRBV12-4; possibly TRBD1 for D (5 bases). Specimen: CD4+ T cells from bronchoalveolar lavage. The TCR comes from a human donor with sarcoidosis (Löfgren's syndrome or another form), or a control subject (not recorded which). This CDR3 is CASSKLDTEAFF. The CDR3 DNA reads as TGTGCCAGCAGTAAACTGGACACTGAAGCCTTCTTT.